This TCR beta chain was profiled in a study of blood T cell repertoires in COVID-19. Study-level information: Sites in the United States, Italy and Spain provided acute and convalescent COVID-19 samples.

CDR1 and CDR2 from the germline V gene are ENHRY and SYGVKD. The trim removed 5 bases at V and 1 base at J, leaving 3 bases unmatched. The CDR3 consists of 15 residues. Only in-frame clones appear in the TCRdb table, and some are missing; sequencing was by immunoSEQ multiplex PCR. The repertoire consists of fewer than 300,000 clones, with more than 75% occurring once and the leading ten covering 0.95% to 1%. The sequenced material came from peripheral blood. The receptor's source is a woman in her thirties or forties who had recovered from COVID-19. The J gene is TRBJ2-5, the V gene TRBV10-3, with 11 bases fitting TRBD2. CDR3 coding DNA: TGTGCCATCAGTTTCCTAGCGGGAGGCCAAGAGACCCAGTACTTC. This translates into CAISFLAGGQETQYF.